The subject of this entry is one TCR beta chain. Its specificity is unknown. This CDR3 comprises 12 residues. Germline V gene data show CDR1 as MNHEY and CDR2 as SMNVEV (reference sequence). V was pared by 6 bases and J by 7 bases, with 6 bases of the junction left unmatched. These data belong to a study of naive and memory T cell subsets. Study-level points and caveats: There was no ground truth to check naive and memory subset results.

Four subsets defined by CD45RA and CD27 were sorted after CD3, CD4, CD8 and live/dead staining. The beta constant-region primer was an equimolar mix of two oligonucleotides covering TRBC1 and TRBC2. The ligated cDNA underwent four PCR rounds using SP2 and nested alpha and beta constant-region primers. Using its own MiXCR run on the UMI-ligation and nested PCR reads, TCRdb lists one record per CDR3 protein. The data hold about 85,000 distinct CDR3 sequences, with around 14% observed a single time. The genes are TRBV27 and TRBJ2-7; TRBD1 agrees at 7 bases. This receptor was identified in a human donor in good health. Sequenced input: central memory CD4+ T cells from blood. The CDR3 is CASSQTGLEQYF. In DNA, the CDR3 is TGTGCCAGCAGCCAGACAGGGCTGGAGCAGTACTTC.